The clone carrying this TCR beta chain was seen more than once but under ten times. Its antigen remains unknown. Via MiXCR, TCRdb re-called the RACE reads, giving one row per CDR3 protein. Altogether tens of thousands of distinct CDR3 sequences are present, 13% being singletons, with the ten largest covering approximately 6%. Looked up from germline, CDR1 is LNHDA and CDR2 is SQIVND (reference sequence). Between the trimmed V and J ends, which lost 7 bases and 4 bases, there was a span of 12 bases. The CDR3 runs to 13 residues. The time point: patch test 3, about 24 weeks after DPC sensitization. Treatment specified: therapeutic diphenylcyclopropenone sensitization with weekly scalp DPC. Researchers sampled blood before each patch test went on. This record comes from a study of human T cells and chemical hapten exposure. Notes on the study in general: DPC sensitization did not alter TCRs above 1 in 1000 frequency.

Sequenced here: whole blood, sampled in connection with sensitization to the hapten diphenylcyclopropenone (DPC). The source of this sequence is a woman aged 45-65 years with alopecia areata. Some clones in this sample may be carry-over from other donors' samples. The chain has TRBV19 and TRBJ2-3, with D perhaps matching TRBD1 (6 bases). The CDR3 region is CASKVGGADTQYF. CDR3 coding DNA: TGTGCCAGTAAAGTTGGGGGCGCAGATACGCAGTATTTT.